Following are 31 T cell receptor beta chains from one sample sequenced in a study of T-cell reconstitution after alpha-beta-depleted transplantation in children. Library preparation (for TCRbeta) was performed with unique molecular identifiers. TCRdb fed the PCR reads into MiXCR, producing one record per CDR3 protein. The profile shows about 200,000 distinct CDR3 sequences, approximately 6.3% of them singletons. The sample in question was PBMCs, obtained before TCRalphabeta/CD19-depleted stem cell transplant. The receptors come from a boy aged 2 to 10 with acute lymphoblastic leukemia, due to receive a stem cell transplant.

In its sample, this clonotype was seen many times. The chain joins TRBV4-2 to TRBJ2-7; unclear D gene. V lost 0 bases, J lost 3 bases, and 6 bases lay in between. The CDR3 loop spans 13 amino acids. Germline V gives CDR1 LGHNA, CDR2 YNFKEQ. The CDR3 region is CASSQDQFYEQYF. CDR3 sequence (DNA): TGTGCCAGCAGCCAAGATCAATTCTACGAGCAGTACTTC.

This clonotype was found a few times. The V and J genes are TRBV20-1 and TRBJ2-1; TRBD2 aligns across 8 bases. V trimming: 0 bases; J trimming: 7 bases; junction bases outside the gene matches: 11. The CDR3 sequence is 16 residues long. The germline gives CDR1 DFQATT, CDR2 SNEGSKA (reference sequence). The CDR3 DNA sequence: TGCAGTGCTAGAGATTATGACGGGGGGGCGGGTAATGAGCAGTTCTTC. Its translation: CSARDYDGGAGNEQFF.

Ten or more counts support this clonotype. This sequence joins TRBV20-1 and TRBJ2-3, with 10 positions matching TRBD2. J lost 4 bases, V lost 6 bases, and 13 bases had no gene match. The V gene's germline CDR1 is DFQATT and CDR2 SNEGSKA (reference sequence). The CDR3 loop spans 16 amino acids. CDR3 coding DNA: TGCAGTGCAACCGATCTCAGCGGGGGGGCCGCAGATACGCAGTATTTT. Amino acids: CSATDLSGGAADTQYF.

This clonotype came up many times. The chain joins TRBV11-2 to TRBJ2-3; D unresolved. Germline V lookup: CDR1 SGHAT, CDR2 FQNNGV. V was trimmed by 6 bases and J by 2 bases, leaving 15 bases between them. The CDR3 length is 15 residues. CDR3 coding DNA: TGTGCCAGCAGTTACTCTGGCTCCGACACAGATACGCAGTATTTT. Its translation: CASSYSGSDTDTQYF.

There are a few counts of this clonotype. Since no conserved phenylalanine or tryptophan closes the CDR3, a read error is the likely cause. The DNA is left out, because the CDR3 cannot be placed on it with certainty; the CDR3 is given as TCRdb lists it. This CDR3 reads CASSRTRQGEPFR. This rearrangement joins TRBV5-6 to TRBJ1-1; the DNA was not compared with TRBD1, the D call given in the table. The CDR3 has 13 amino acids, counting both end residues. Per the germline V gene, CDR1 is SGHDT and CDR2 is YYEEEE.

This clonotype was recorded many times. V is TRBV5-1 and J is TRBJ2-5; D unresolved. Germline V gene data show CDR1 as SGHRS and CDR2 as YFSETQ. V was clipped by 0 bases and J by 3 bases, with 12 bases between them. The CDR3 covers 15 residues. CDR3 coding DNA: TGCGCCAGCAGCTTGGTTTCTAGGACCAAAGAGACCCAGTACTTC. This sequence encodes CASSLVSRTKETQYF.

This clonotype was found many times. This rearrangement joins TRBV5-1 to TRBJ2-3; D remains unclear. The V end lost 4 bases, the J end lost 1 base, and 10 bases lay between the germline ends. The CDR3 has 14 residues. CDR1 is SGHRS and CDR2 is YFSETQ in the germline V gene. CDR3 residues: CASSRTSGTDTQYF. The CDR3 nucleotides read TGCGCCAGCAGCAGGACCTCGGGCACAGATACGCAGTATTTT.

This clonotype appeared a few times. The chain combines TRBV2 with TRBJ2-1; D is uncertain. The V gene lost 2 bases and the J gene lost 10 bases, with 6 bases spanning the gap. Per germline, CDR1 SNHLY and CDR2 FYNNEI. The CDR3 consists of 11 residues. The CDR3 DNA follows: TGTGCCAGCAGTGAAATCGAGGAGCAGTTCTTC. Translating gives CASSEIEEQFF.

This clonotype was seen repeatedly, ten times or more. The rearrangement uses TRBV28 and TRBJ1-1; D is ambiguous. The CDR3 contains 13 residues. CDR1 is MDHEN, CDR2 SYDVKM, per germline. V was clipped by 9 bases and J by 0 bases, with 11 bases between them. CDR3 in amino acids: CASHATVNTEAFF. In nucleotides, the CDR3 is TGTGCCAGTCATGCGACGGTGAACACTGAAGCTTTCTTT. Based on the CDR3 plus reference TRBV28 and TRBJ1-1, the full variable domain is DVKVTQSSRYLVKRTGEKVFLECVQDMDHENMFWYRQDPGLGLRLIYFSYDVKMKEKGDIPEGYSVSREKKERFSLILESASTNQTSMYLCASHATVNTEAFFGQGTRLTVV.

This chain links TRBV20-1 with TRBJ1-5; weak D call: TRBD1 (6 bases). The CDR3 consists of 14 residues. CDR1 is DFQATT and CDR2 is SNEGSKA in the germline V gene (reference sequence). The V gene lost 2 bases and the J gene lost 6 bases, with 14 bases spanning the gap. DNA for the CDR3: TGCAGTGCTAGATTTCAGGGGAGAGGTCAGCCCCAGCATTTT. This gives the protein CSARFQGRGQPQHF.

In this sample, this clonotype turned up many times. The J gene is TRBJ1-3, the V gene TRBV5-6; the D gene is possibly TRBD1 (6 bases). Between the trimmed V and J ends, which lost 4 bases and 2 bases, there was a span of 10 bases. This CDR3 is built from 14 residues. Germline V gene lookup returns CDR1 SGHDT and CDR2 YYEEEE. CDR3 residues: CASSPRGPGNTIYF. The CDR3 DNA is TGTGCCAGCAGCCCCCGGGGGCCTGGAAACACCATATATTTT.

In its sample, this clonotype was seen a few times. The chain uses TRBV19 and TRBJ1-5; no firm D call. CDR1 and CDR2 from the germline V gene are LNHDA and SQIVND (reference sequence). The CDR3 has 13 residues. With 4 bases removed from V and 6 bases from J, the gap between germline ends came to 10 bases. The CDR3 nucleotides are TGTGCCAGTAGTAAAGCGGAAGCTCAGCCCCAGCATTTT. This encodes CASSKAEAQPQHF.

CDR3 in DNA: TGTGCCAGCAGTGAATTATACAGCAATCAGCCCCAGCATTTT. It encodes CASSELYSNQPQHF. The chain joins TRBV2 to TRBJ1-5; D not resolved. CDR1 is SNHLY and CDR2 is FYNNEI in the germline V gene. The CDR3 spans 14 residues. V lost 2 bases and J lost 1, with 6 bases in between.

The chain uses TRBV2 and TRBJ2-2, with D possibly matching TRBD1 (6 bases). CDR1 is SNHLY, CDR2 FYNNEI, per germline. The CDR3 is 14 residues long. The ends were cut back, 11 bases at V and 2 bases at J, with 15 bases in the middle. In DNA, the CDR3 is TGTGCCTTCTGCAAGGGACAAAACACCGGGGAGCTGTTTTTT. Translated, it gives CAFCKGQNTGELFF.

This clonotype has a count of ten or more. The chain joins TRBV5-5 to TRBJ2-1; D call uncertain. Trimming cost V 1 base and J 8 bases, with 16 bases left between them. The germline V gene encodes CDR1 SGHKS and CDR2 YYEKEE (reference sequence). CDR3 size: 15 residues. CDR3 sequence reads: CASSLYLTDRDEQFF. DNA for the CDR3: TGTGCCAGCAGCTTGTATCTAACAGATCGTGATGAGCAGTTCTTC.

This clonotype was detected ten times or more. CDR3 loop: CASSFQQGTSPLHF. For the CDR3, the DNA is TGTGCCAGCAGCTTCCAACAGGGGACCTCACCCCTCCACTTT. This chain connects TRBV5-6 to TRBJ1-6, with TRBD1 identical over 7 bases. The CDR3 has 14 residues. The V segment lost 2 bases and the J segment 10 bases; nucleotides outside the gene matches: 6. Per the germline V gene, CDR1 is SGHDT and CDR2 is YYEEEE.

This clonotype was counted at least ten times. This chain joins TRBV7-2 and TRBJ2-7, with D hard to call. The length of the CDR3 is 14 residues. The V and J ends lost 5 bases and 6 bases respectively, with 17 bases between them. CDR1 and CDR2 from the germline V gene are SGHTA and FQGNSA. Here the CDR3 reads CASSPPILLGEQYF. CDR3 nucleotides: TGTGCCAGCAGCCCACCCATTCTTCTGGGCGAGCAGTACTTC.

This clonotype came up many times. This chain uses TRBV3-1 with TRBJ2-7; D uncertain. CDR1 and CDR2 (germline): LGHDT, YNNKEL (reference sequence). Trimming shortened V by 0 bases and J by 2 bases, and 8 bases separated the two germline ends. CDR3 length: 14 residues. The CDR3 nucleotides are TGTGCCAGCAGCCAAGATGCAACTACCTACGAGCAGTACTTC. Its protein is CASSQDATTYEQYF.

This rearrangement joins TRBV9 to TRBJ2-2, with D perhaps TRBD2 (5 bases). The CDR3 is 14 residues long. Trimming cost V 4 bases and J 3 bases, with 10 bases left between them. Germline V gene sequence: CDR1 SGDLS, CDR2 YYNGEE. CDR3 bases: TGTGCCAGCAGCACCTACGGGGACACCGGGGAGCTGTTTTTT. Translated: CASSTYGDTGELFF.

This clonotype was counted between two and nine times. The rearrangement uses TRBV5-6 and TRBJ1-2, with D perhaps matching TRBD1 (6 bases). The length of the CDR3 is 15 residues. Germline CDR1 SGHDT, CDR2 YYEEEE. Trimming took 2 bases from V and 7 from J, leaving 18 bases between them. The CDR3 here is CASSFLPLGGPGYTF. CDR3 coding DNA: TGTGCCAGCAGCTTCTTGCCTCTGGGGGGGCCTGGCTACACCTTC.

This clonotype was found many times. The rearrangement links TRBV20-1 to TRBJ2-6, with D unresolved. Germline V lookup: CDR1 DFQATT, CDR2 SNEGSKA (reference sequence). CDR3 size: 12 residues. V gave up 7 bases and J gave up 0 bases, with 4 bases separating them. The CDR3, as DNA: TGCAGTGGACACTCTGGGGCCAACGTCCTGACTTTC. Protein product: CSGHSGANVLTF.

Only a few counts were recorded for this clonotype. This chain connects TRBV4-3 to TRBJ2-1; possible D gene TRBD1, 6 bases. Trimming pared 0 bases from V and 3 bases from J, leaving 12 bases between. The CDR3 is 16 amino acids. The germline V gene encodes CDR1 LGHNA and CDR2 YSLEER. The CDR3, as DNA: TGCGCCAGCAGCCAAGAGAGGGGACACCACTACAATGAGCAGTTCTTC. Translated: CASSQERGHHYNEQFF.

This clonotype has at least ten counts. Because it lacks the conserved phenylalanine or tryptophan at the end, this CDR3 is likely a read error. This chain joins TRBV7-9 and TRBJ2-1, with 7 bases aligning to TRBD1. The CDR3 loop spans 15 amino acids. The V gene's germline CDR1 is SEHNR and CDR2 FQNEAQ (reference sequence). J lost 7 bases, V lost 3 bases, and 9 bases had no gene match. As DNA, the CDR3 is TGTGCCAGCAGCTTCTGGGCAGGGGGTCGTAATGAGCAGTTCGTC. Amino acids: CASSFWAGGRNEQFV.

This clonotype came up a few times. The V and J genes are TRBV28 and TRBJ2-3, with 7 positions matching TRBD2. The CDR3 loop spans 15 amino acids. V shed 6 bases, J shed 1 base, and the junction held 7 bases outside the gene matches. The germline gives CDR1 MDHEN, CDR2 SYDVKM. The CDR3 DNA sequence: TGTGCCAGCAGCAAGACGGGGAGGGGCACAGATACGCAGTATTTT. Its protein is CASSKTGRGTDTQYF.

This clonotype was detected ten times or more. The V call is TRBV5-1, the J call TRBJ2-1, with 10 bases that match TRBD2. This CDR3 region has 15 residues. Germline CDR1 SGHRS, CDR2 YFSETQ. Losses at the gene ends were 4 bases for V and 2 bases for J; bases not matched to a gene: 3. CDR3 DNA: TGCGCCAGCAGCACCCTAGCGGGAGCCTACAATGAGCAGTTCTTC. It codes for CASSTLAGAYNEQFF.

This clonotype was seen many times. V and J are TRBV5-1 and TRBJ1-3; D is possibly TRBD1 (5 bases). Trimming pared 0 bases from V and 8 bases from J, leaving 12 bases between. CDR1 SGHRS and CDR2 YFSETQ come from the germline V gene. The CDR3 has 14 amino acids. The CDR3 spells CASSLGQGSDTIYF. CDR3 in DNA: TGCGCCAGCAGCTTGGGGCAGGGTAGTGACACCATATATTTT.

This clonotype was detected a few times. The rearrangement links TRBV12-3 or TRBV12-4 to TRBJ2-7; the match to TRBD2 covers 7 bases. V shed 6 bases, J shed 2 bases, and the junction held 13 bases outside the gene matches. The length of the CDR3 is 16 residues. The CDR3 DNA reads TGTGCCAGCAGCACCCTCACTAGCGCCTCAACCTACGAGCAGTACTTC. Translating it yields CASSTLTSASTYEQYF.

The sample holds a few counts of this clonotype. CDR3 region: CASSYDINYGYTF. CDR3 sequence (DNA): TGTGCCAGCAGTTACGACATAAACTATGGCTACACCTTC. The V and J genes are TRBV6-6 and TRBJ1-2; no clear D gene. Germline values: CDR1 MNHNY, CDR2 SVGAGI (reference sequence). V dropped 2 bases and J dropped 2 bases, with 6 bases sitting between them. The CDR3 consists of 13 residues.

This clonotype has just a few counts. The chain's CDR3 is CASSSPDGRNSPLHF. DNA of the CDR3: TGTGCCAGCAGCTCGCCCGACGGGAGGAATTCACCCCTCCACTTT. The rearrangement links TRBV7-9 to TRBJ1-6; D not certain. The V gene's germline CDR1 is SEHNR and CDR2 FQNEAQ (reference sequence). The CDR3 is made up of 15 amino acids. V lost 4 bases, J lost 7 bases, and 14 bases lay in between.

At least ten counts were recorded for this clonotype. The CDR3 region has the DNA TGTGCCAGCAGTGAACGGAGACAGCCAGGGGAGCAGTACTTC. This encodes CASSERRQPGEQYF. The chain links TRBV25-1 to TRBJ2-7, with D tentatively TRBD1 (5 bases). The germline V gene encodes CDR1 MGHDK and CDR2 SYGVNS. This CDR3 has 14 residues. The V end was cut by 2 bases, the J end by 7 bases, with 15 bases between.

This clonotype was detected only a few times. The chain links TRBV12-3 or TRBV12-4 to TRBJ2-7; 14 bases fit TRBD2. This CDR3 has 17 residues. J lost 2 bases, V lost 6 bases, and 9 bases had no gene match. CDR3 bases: TGTGCCAGCAGCTCCGGACTAGCGGGGGGCCGGACCTACGAGCAGTACTTC. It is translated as CASSSGLAGGRTYEQYF.